The 10 T cell receptor beta chains below come from one sample, sequenced in a study of technical replicates of blood from a few donors. Sequenced by immunoSEQ multiplex PCR; TCRdb stores in-frame clones only, minus some. The sample holds 45,000 to 60,000 clones, around 96% seen once. Sequenced sample: PBMCs. The receptor set was obtained from a human donor in good health. Some clones in this sample may be carry-over from other donors' samples.

CDR3 amino acids: CAWSKGQANTEAFF. The CDR3, as DNA: TGTGCCTGGAGCAAGGGACAGGCGAACACTGAAGCTTTCTTT. This chain connects TRBV30 to TRBJ1-1; TRBD1 matches 8 bases. The trim removed 3 bases at V and 1 base at J, leaving 4 bases unmatched. CDR1 and CDR2 (germline): GTSNPN, SVGIG (reference sequence). The CDR3 has 14 residues.

The V call is TRBV11-1, the J call TRBJ1-1; maybe TRBD1 (6 bases). From germline, CDR1 is SGHAT and CDR2 FQDESV (reference sequence). The CDR3 spans 14 residues. Deletions cut 4 bases from V and 1 base from J, with 10 bases between. The DNA for the CDR3 is TGTGCCAGCAGCTCTCGACAGGCGAACACTGAAGCTTTCTTT. Encoded protein: CASSSRQANTEAFF.

The J gene is TRBJ2-7, the V gene TRBV7-2, with a tentative D call TRBD1 (5 bases). Germline CDR1 and CDR2: SGHTA and FQGNSA. V lost 7 bases to trimming and J lost 1 base, with 11 bases between them. The CDR3 spans 13 residues. CDR3 coding DNA: TGTGCCAGCACCCAACAGGTTTCCTACGAGCAGTACTTC. It encodes CASTQQVSYEQYF.

CDR3 in amino acids: CASSQDPERPYNEQFF. As DNA, the CDR3 is TGCGCCAGCAGCCAAGATCCCGAGCGCCCCTACAATGAGCAGTTCTTC. This chain uses TRBV4-1 with TRBJ2-1; D is unresolved. CDR1 is MGHRA, CDR2 YSYEKL, per germline. V gave up 0 bases and J gave up 2 bases, with 11 bases separating them. The CDR3 has 16 amino acids.

CDR3 sequence: CASSVVSSLSGANVLTF. DNA of the CDR3: TGTGCCAGCAGCGTAGTTTCTAGTCTCTCTGGGGCCAACGTCCTGACTTTC. The chain combines TRBV9 with TRBJ2-6; D unclear. The germline CDR1 and CDR2 sequences are SGDLS and YYNGEE. This CDR3 is built from 17 residues. V dropped 0 bases and J dropped 0 bases, with 10 bases sitting between them.

J is TRBJ1-5 and V is TRBV27, with 9 bases fitting TRBD1. CDR1 is MNHEY and CDR2 is SMNVEV in the germline V gene (reference sequence). The CDR3 has 16 residues. The V and J ends lost 4 bases and 3 bases, in that order; junction bases with no gene match: 7. CDR3 bases: TGTGCCAGCAGTTCCCTCGGACAGGGGTCCAATCAGCCCCAGCATTTT. Its protein is CASSSLGQGSNQPQHF.

The chain recombines TRBV9 with TRBJ2-1; 7 bases are shared with TRBD2. The V gene's germline CDR1 is SGDLS and CDR2 YYNGEE. The CDR3 covers 16 residues. With 3 bases clipped from V and 3 bases from J, the junction kept 9 bases outside the gene matches. The CDR3 bases are TGTGCCAGCAGCGGAGGTGCACTAGCGTACTACAATGAGCAGTTCTTC. It is translated as CASSGGALAYYNEQFF. The whole variable domain, filled in from reference TRBV9 and TRBJ2-1, reads DSGVTQTPKHLITATGQRVTLRCSPRSGDLSVYWYQQSLDQGLQFLIQYYNGEERAKGNILERFSAQQFPDLHSELNLSSLELGDSALYFCASSGGALAYYNEQFFGPGTRLTVL.

This chain connects TRBV5-4 to TRBJ1-2, with TRBD1 matching 8 bases. Germline assignment: CDR1 SGHNT and CDR2 YYREEE (reference sequence). The CDR3 totals 15 residues. V trimming: 4 bases; J trimming: 1 base; junction bases outside the gene matches: 6. The CDR3 loop is CASSLGQGVNYGYTF. In nucleotides, the CDR3 is TGTGCCAGCAGCCTCGGACAGGGCGTTAACTATGGCTACACCTTC.

The chain recombines TRBV18 with TRBJ2-7; D gene unclear. Germline V CDR1 and CDR2: KGHSH, LQKENI. CDR3 size: 13 residues. V was shortened by 2 bases and J by 1 base, with 6 bases between the two germline ends. The CDR3 DNA follows: TGTGCCAGCTCACCAGGTCTATCCTACGAGCAGTACTTC. As protein: CASSPGLSYEQYF. Full variable domain (remainder filled in from reference TRBV18 and TRBJ2-7): NAGVMQNPRHLVRRRGQEARLRCSPMKGHSHVYWYRQLPEEGLKFMVYLQKENIIDESGMPKERFSAEFPKEGPSILRIQQVVRGDSAAYFCASSPGLSYEQYFGPGTRLTVT.

The chain links TRBV6-1 to TRBJ1-3, with a weak D call TRBD1 (6 bases). The CDR3 has 16 residues. V lost 4 bases and J 0 bases, leaving 13 bases between the germline ends. The germline CDR1 and CDR2 sequences are MNHNS and SASEGT. The CDR3 DNA sequence: TGTGCCAGCAGTGGAGACTGGGGGCGCTCTGGAAACACCATATATTTT. Its translation is CASSGDWGRSGNTIYF.